This T cell receptor beta chain originates from a study of blood T cell repertoires in COVID-19. Study summary: Spain, Italy and the United States supplied samples that represented acute and convalescent COVID-19. Sources were T cells, B-cell-depleted T cells, or PBMCs; the material itself was cDNA or gDNA.

Germline V gives CDR1 SGHTA, CDR2 FQGNSA. With 4 bases removed from V and 8 bases from J, the gap between germline ends came to 18 bases. The CDR3 contains 15 residues. Patients in Seattle were enrolled during active infection, then followed longitudinally. Authors' analysis steps: Amplification of reference gene primers was used by the study to estimate nucleated cell counts. Only in-frame clones appear in the TCRdb table, and some are missing; sequencing was by immunoSEQ multiplex PCR. From that table come the V and J calls and clone size; the DNA was used to work out D and trimming. The data hold about 410,000 clones, with around 91% observed a single time.

Sequences were obtained from peripheral blood. The clonotype comes from a woman between 40 and 55 years old with COVID-19, enrolled during active disease. This chain joins TRBV7-2 and TRBJ2-1; D perhaps matches TRBD1 (5 bases). The CDR3 spells CASSSRDGVGYEQFF. CDR3 DNA sequence: TGTGCCAGCAGCTCCAGGGATGGGGTCGGGTATGAGCAGTTCTTC.